This TCR beta chain was profiled in a study of T cell responses to AZD1222 COVID-19 vaccine. Trimming cost V 7 bases and J 7 bases; bases outside gene matches: 10. Germline CDR1 reads LNHDA; CDR2 reads SQIVND (reference sequence). The CDR3 consists of 14 residues. The data were produced by immunoSEQ multiplex PCR, yet TCRdb's version contains in-frame clones alone and is incomplete. This sample has about 99,000 clones, with more than 80% found just once. This sequence originates from an adult in good health. Material: peripheral blood, obtained on day 0 of AZD1222 vaccination. This chain joins TRBV19 and TRBJ1-5, with 7 positions matching TRBD1. The CDR3 DNA reads TGTGCCAGTACCCCGGGACAGCCGGGGCAGCCCCAGCATTTT. This encodes CASTPGQPGQPQHF.